This is a list of T cell receptor beta chains from one sample in a study of cytomegalovirus exposure and HLA in healthy donors. Sequencing was performed with immunoSEQ multiplex PCR; in TCRdb, only in-frame clones are kept and a portion is missing. Of about 150,000 clones listed, approximately 80% were seen once; the top ten hold around 5.2%. Material for sequencing was PBMCs. These receptors all stem from a woman aged 40 to 49 in good health and CMV-seropositive. CDR3s include the opening cysteine and the closing phenylalanine or tryptophan. Fields, in order: J gene, V gene, clone size, D gene, CDR3 DNA, CDR3 protein. D genes are given only for firm matches. For some rows the clone size is stated as once, few or many, or as a class when expanded; others skip it.

j_call: TRBJ2-7; v_call: TRBV6-1; clone_size: -; d_call: TRBD1; cdr3_nt: TGTGCCAGCAGTGAAGCACCGGGAGGGACAGGGGGCATATACGAGCAGTACTTC; cdr3_aa: CASSEAPGGTGGIYEQYF
j_call: TRBJ1-5; v_call: TRBV7-8; clone_size: -; d_call: -; cdr3_nt: TGTGCCAGCAGCTTACGGGGACAGCCCCAGCATTTT; cdr3_aa: CASSLRGQPQHF
j_call: TRBJ1-5; v_call: TRBV27; clone_size: -; d_call: TRBD1; cdr3_nt: TGTGCCAGCAGTTCATACAGGGGGCCGGATAGCAATCAGCCCCAGCATTTT; cdr3_aa: CASSSYRGPDSNQPQHF
j_call: TRBJ1-3; v_call: TRBV7-9; clone_size: -; d_call: -; cdr3_nt: TGTGCCAGCAGCCACGACAACTCTGGAAACACCATATATTTT; cdr3_aa: CASSHDNSGNTIYF
j_call: TRBJ2-3; v_call: TRBV11-3; clone_size: -; d_call: -; cdr3_nt: TGTGCCAGCAGGGGGGGAGCCACAGATACGCAGTATTTT; cdr3_aa: CASRGGATDTQYF
j_call: TRBJ2-4; v_call: TRBV5-4; clone_size: -; d_call: -; cdr3_nt: TGTGCCAGCAGCTTGGGACGGGACATGACCAAAAACATTCAGTACTTC; cdr3_aa: CASSLGRDMTKNIQYF
j_call: TRBJ2-2; v_call: TRBV6-1; clone_size: -; d_call: -; cdr3_nt: TGTGCCAGCAGTTGGGGGGCGAACACCGGGGAGCTGTTTTTT; cdr3_aa: CASSWGANTGELFF
j_call: TRBJ2-7; v_call: TRBV7-2; clone_size: -; d_call: TRBD2; cdr3_nt: TGTGCCAGCAGCTTAAGGAGGGGCTTAGCGGGAGGATCCTACGAGCAGTACTTC; cdr3_aa: CASSLRRGLAGGSYEQYF
j_call: TRBJ2-5; v_call: TRBV7-9; clone_size: -; d_call: -; cdr3_nt: TGTGCCAGCAGCTTAGCGATGGAGGTAGCCCTCCAAGAGACCCAGTACTTC; cdr3_aa: CASSLAMEVALQETQYF
j_call: TRBJ1-2; v_call: TRBV19; clone_size: -; d_call: TRBD1; cdr3_nt: TGTGCCAGTAGCCAAATTTCCGGACAGGGGAATTATGGCTACACCTTC; cdr3_aa: CASSQISGQGNYGYTF
j_call: TRBJ2-7; v_call: TRBV7-9; clone_size: -; d_call: TRBD1; cdr3_nt: TGTGCCAGCAGCGCGCCCGGGACAGGGTCTTACGAGCAGTACTTC; cdr3_aa: CASSAPGTGSYEQYF
j_call: TRBJ2-1; v_call: TRBV5-1; clone_size: -; d_call: -; cdr3_nt: TGCGCCAGCAGCTTGGACGGTAACAATGAGCAGTTCTTC; cdr3_aa: CASSLDGNNEQFF
j_call: TRBJ2-7; v_call: TRBV5-1; clone_size: -; d_call: -; cdr3_nt: TGCGCCAGCAGAGCGGTGGATTTCTACGAGCAGTACTTC; cdr3_aa: CASRAVDFYEQYF
j_call: TRBJ2-7; v_call: TRBV7-8; clone_size: few; d_call: TRBD2; cdr3_nt: TGTGCCAGCAGCTCGGAACGGGGACTAGCGGGGTTAAGCGAGCAGTACTTC; cdr3_aa: CASSSERGLAGLSEQYF
j_call: TRBJ1-2; v_call: TRBV14; clone_size: -; d_call: TRBD1; cdr3_nt: TGTGCCAGCAGCCAAGAGTTAGGACAGGGGGCGGTCACCTTC; cdr3_aa: CASSQELGQGAVTF
j_call: TRBJ1-5; v_call: TRBV7-9; clone_size: -; d_call: TRBD1; cdr3_nt: TGTGCCAGCGGTGCAGGGGGTGATAATCAGCCCCAGCATTTT; cdr3_aa: CASGAGGDNQPQHF
j_call: TRBJ2-2; v_call: TRBV7-3; clone_size: once; d_call: TRBD1; cdr3_nt: TGTGCCAGCAGCGCACGACGGACAGGGAACACCGGGGAGCTGTTTTTT; cdr3_aa: CASSARRTGNTGELFF
j_call: TRBJ1-2; v_call: TRBV5-1; clone_size: few; d_call: TRBD1; cdr3_nt: TGCGCCAGCAGCCGGGACAGACTTAACTATGGCTACACCTTC; cdr3_aa: CASSRDRLNYGYTF
j_call: TRBJ1-5; v_call: TRBV30; clone_size: -; d_call: -; cdr3_nt: TGTGCCTGGAGCCAGGCAAGCAATCAGCCCCAGCATTTT; cdr3_aa: CAWSQASNQPQHF
j_call: TRBJ2-5; v_call: TRBV7-2; clone_size: once; d_call: TRBD2; cdr3_nt: TGTGCCAGCAGGTTAGCGGGAGTGGAGACCCAGTACTTC; cdr3_aa: CASRLAGVETQYF
j_call: TRBJ1-2; v_call: TRBV20-1; clone_size: -; d_call: -; cdr3_nt: TGCAGTGCTAACCGGGACAATGGCTACACCTTC; cdr3_aa: CSANRDNGYTF
j_call: TRBJ1-2; v_call: TRBV6-6; clone_size: -; d_call: TRBD1; cdr3_nt: TGTGCCAGCAGTTCCAGAACAGGGGGCTCCTATGGCTACACCTTC; cdr3_aa: CASSSRTGGSYGYTF
j_call: TRBJ2-1; v_call: TRBV9; clone_size: -; d_call: -; cdr3_nt: TGTGCCAGCAGCCCAAGCGGAGCCTACAATGAGCAGTTCTTC; cdr3_aa: CASSPSGAYNEQFF
j_call: TRBJ2-3; v_call: TRBV19; clone_size: -; d_call: -; cdr3_nt: TGTGCCAGTAGTATAGTGGCGGGGGATACGCAGTATTTT; cdr3_aa: CASSIVAGDTQYF
j_call: TRBJ2-7; v_call: TRBV9; clone_size: -; d_call: -; cdr3_nt: TGTGCCAGCAGCGTCGGGACATCCTACGAGCAGTACTTC; cdr3_aa: CASSVGTSYEQYF
j_call: TRBJ2-4; v_call: TRBV10-1; clone_size: -; d_call: -; cdr3_nt: TGCGCCAGCAGCCCCGGGTCCGAAAACATTCAGTACTTC; cdr3_aa: CASSPGSENIQYF
j_call: TRBJ1-1; v_call: TRBV28; clone_size: few; d_call: -; cdr3_nt: TGTGCCAGCGGGCGAAATTTGAACACTGAAGCTTTCTTT; cdr3_aa: CASGRNLNTEAFF
j_call: TRBJ1-5; v_call: TRBV7-3; clone_size: -; d_call: -; cdr3_nt: TGTGCCAGCAGCTCCAAGACAGGCTACAATCAGCCCCAGCATTTT; cdr3_aa: CASSSKTGYNQPQHF
j_call: TRBJ2-1; v_call: TRBV7-9; clone_size: once; d_call: TRBD2; cdr3_nt: TGTGCCAGCAGCCCGGGGACTAGCGGGAGGTCGGATGAGCAGTTCTTC; cdr3_aa: CASSPGTSGRSDEQFF
j_call: TRBJ2-7; v_call: TRBV28; clone_size: once; d_call: -; cdr3_nt: TGTGCCAGCAGATCTAGACAGACCTACGAGCAGTACTTC; cdr3_aa: CASRSRQTYEQYF